This entry lists 8 T cell receptor beta chains sequenced from one sample in a study of CD8 T cells in ankylosing spondylitis. TCRdb reanalysed the 5' RACE reads using MiXCR and keeps one entry per CDR3 protein. Of some 200,000 distinct CDR3 sequences listed, around 13% are singletons. Sequencing was performed on blood, either unsorted or a sorted T cell fraction (not recorded which). Every receptor here comes from a male donor with ankylosing spondylitis or in good health (not recorded which).

The chain couples TRBV5-5 to TRBJ1-1; 10 nucleotides align to TRBD1. The CDR3 is made up of 15 amino acids. V lost 5 bases, J lost 4 bases, and 8 bases stayed unmatched. From germline, CDR1 is SGHKS and CDR2 YYEKEE (reference sequence). CDR3 coding DNA: TGTGCCAGCAGGTCCGGGACAGGGGAAAGCACTGAAGCTTTCTTT. This codes for CASRSGTGESTEAFF. Variable domain in full (rest from reference TRBV5-5 and TRBJ1-1): DAGVTQSPTHLIKTRGQQVTLRCSPISGHKSVSWYQQVLGQGPQFIFQYYEKEERGRGNFPDRFSARQFPNYSSELNVNALLLGDSALYLCASRSGTGESTEAFFGQGTRLTVV.

This chain joins TRBV15 and TRBJ2-7, with 9 nucleotides matching TRBD1. The germline V gene encodes CDR1 LNHNV and CDR2 YYDKDF (reference sequence). The V gene end was trimmed by 3 bases and the J gene end by 3 bases; junction bases not matched to a gene: 3. The CDR3 is 14 amino acids. This chain's CDR3 is CATSRDRGNYEQYF. The CDR3 bases are TGTGCCACCAGCAGGGACAGGGGTAACTACGAGCAGTACTTC.

The rearrangement links TRBV11-2 to TRBJ1-1, with D possibly TRBD1 on 5 matching bases. Germline CDR1 reads SGHAT; CDR2 reads FQNNGV. The CDR3 totals 15 residues. Trimming pared 2 bases from V and 0 bases from J, leaving 10 bases between. CDR3 region: CASSLSGGLNTEAFF. The DNA for the CDR3 is TGTGCCAGCAGCTTATCGGGGGGATTGAACACTGAAGCTTTCTTT.

In this sample, this clonotype turned up many times. V is TRBV11-2 and J is TRBJ2-1, with D perhaps matching TRBD2 (5 bases). Looked up from germline, CDR1 is SGHAT and CDR2 is FQNNGV. The CDR3 length is 13 residues. Deletions cut 1 base from V and 8 bases from J, with 9 bases between. The CDR3 loop is CASSLGASYEQFF. The CDR3 DNA follows: TGTGCCAGCAGCTTAGGGGCTAGCTATGAGCAGTTCTTC.

The gene calls are TRBV6-5 and TRBJ1-2, with TRBD1 matching over 7 bases. Germline assignment: CDR1 MNHEY and CDR2 SVGAGI. The CDR3 has 14 residues. V lost 7 bases, J lost 3 bases, and 8 bases stayed unmatched. CDR3 protein: CASIIQGSDYGYTF. The CDR3 bases are TGTGCCAGCATTATACAGGGGAGTGACTATGGCTACACCTTC.

This chain joins TRBV11-1 and TRBJ1-4; weak D call: TRBD1 (5 bases). This CDR3 is 19 amino acids long. Germline V lookup: CDR1 SGHAT, CDR2 FQDESV (reference sequence). Trimming cost V 2 bases and J 0 bases, with 19 bases left between them. For the CDR3, the DNA is TGTGCCAGCAGCTTAATGTTGGGGGGTTTAGTTGCAACTAATGAAAAACTGTTTTTT. Protein product: CASSLMLGGLVATNEKLFF.

The genes are TRBV5-6 and TRBJ2-1, with a weak D call TRBD1 (5 bases). Trimming removed 4 bases from V and 0 bases from J, with 17 bases in between. Germline loops: CDR1 SGHDT, CDR2 YYEEEE. The CDR3 length is 17 residues. Written as DNA, the CDR3 is TGTGCCAGCAGCCCCCTAGGGGCCCTCTTCTCCTACAATGAGCAGTTCTTC. Protein sequence: CASSPLGALFSYNEQFF.

The table lists this clonotype with many counts. The chain has TRBV12-3 or TRBV12-4 and TRBJ1-4, with D tentatively TRBD1 (5 bases). The V end was cut by 7 bases, the J end by 8 bases, with 17 bases between. This CDR3 is 14 amino acids long. CDR3 sequence reads: CASTLPGFREKLFF. The CDR3 nucleotides read TGTGCCAGCACTCTCCCAGGGTTTAGGGAAAAACTGTTTTTT.